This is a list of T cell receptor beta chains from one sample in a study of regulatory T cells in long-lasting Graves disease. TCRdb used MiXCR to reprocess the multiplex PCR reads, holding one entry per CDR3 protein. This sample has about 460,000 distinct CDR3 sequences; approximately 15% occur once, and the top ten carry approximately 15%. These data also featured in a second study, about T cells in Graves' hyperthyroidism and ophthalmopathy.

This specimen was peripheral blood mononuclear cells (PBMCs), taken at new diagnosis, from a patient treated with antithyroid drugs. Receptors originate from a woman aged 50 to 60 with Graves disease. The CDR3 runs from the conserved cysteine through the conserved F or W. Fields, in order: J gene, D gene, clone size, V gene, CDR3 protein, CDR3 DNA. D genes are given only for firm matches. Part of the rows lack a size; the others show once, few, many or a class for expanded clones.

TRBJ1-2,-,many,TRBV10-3,CAIRPEQGKLHGYTF,TGTGCCATCAGGCCGGAACAGGGCAAATTGCATGGCTACACCTTC
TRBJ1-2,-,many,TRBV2,CASRPRGGNYGYTF,TGTGCCAGCAGGCCTAGGGGAGGGAACTATGGCTACACCTTC
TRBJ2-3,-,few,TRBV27,CASSLNQPSTDTQYF,TGTGCCAGCAGTTTAAACCAGCCTAGCACAGATACGCAGTATTTT
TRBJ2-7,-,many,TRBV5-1,CASGQGSSYEQYF,TGCGCCAGCGGCCAGGGCTCCTCCTACGAGCAGTACTTC
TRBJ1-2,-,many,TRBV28,CASSSGRGYGYTF,TGTGCCAGCAGTTCAGGCAGGGGTTATGGCTACACCTTC
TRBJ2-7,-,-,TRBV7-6,CASSLALDPSKPYEQHF,TGTGCCAGCAGCTTAGCGCTTGACCCCTCAAAACCCTACGAGCAGCACTTC
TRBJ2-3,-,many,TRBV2,CASSVHTDTQYF,TGTGCCAGCAGTGTACACACAGATACGCAGTATTTT
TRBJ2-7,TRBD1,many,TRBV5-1,CASSSLMTGEYEQYF,TGCGCCAGCAGCTCCCTCATGACAGGGGAGTACGAGCAGTACTTC
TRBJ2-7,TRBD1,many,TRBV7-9,CASSSRQGWNEQYF,TGTGCCAGCAGCTCCAGACAGGGGTGGAACGAGCAGTACTTC
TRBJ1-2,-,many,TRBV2,CASSGDNYGYTF,TGTGCCAGCAGTGGGGACAACTATGGCTACACCTTC
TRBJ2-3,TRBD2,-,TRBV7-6,CASSSMTSGSTDTQYF,TGTGCCAGCAGCTCCATGACTAGCGGGAGCACAGATACGCAGTATTTT
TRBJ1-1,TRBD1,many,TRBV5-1,CASSWTGTLATEAFF,TGCGCCAGCAGCTGGACAGGGACGTTGGCCACTGAAGCTTTCTTT
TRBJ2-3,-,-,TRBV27,CASSPIQVSELTDTQYF,TGTGCCAGCAGTCCGATCCAGGTCTCAGAACTCACAGATACGCAGTATTTT
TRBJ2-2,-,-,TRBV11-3,CASSEQGPAGELFF,TGTGCCAGCAGCGAACAGGGTCCGGCCGGGGAGCTGTTTTTT
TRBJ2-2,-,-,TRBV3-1,CASSQGSTTLNTGELFF,TGTGCCAGCAGCCAAGGAAGTACTACTCTGAACACCGGGGAGCTGTTTTTT
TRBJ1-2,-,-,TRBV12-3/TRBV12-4,CASSLGIYGYTF,TGTGCCAGCAGTTTAGGGATTTATGGCTACACCTTC
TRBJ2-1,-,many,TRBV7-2,CAIPEISYNEQFF,TGTGCCATCCCCGAAATCTCCTACAATGAGCAGTTCTTC
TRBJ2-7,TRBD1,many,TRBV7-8,CASSLRTGVPYEQYF,TGTGCCAGCAGCCTCAGGACAGGGGTTCCCTACGAGCAGTACTTC
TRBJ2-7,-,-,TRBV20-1,CSAREDPAYEQYF,TGCAGTGCTAGAGAGGACCCAGCCTACGAGCAGTACTTC
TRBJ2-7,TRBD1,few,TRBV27,CASSRGTGVIYEQYF,TGTGCCAGCAGCCGAGGGACAGGGGTAATCTACGAGCAGTACTTC
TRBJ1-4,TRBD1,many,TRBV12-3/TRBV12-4,CASSSFYRGMGEKLFF,TGTGCCAGCAGTTCCTTTTACAGGGGGATGGGTGAAAAACTGTTTTTT
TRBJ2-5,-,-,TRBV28,CASSWGGLGETQYF,TGTGCCAGCAGTTGGGGGGGCTTGGGAGAGACCCAGTACTTC
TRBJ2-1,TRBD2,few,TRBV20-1,CSATTSGRDYNEQFF,TGCAGTGCTACCACTAGCGGGAGAGATTACAATGAGCAGTTCTTC
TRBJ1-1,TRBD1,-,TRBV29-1,CSVEEGTGGFAFF,TGCAGCGTTGAAGAGGGGACAGGGGGCTTCGCTTTCTTT
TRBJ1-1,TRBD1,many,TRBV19,CASSLRGQGRTEAFF,TGTGCCAGTAGTTTAAGGGGACAGGGTCGGACTGAAGCTTTCTTT
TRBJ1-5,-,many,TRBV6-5,CASSYGPESNQPQHF,TGTGCCAGCAGTTACGGGCCGGAAAGCAATCAGCCCCAGCATTTT
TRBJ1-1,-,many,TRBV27,CASSLRTPYADTEAFF,TGTGCCAGCAGTTTGCGGACACCCTACGCAGACACTGAAGCTTTCTTT
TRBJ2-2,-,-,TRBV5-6,CASSFGRPNTGELFF,TGTGCCAGCAGCTTCGGCAGACCTAACACCGGGGAGCTGTTTTTT
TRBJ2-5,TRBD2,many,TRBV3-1,CASSRGTSGTYYQETQYF,TGTGCCAGCAGCCGAGGGACTAGCGGGACTTATTACCAAGAGACCCAGTACTTC
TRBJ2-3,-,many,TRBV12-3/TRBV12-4,CASSLNRGTDTQYF,TGTGCCAGCAGTTTGAACAGGGGCACAGATACGCAGTATTTT
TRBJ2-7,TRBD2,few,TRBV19,CASSIGTSGDEQYF,TGTGCCAGTAGTATCGGGACTAGCGGCGACGAGCAGTACTTC
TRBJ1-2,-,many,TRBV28,CASSFVGGRGEYGYTF,TGTGCCAGCAGTTTTGTAGGCGGCAGAGGCGAATACGGCTACACCTTC
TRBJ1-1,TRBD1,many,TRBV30,CASRGGTDPKGTEAFF,TGTGCCTCTAGAGGGGGGACAGACCCCAAGGGCACTGAAGCTTTCTTT
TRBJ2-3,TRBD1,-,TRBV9,CASGTGASTDTQYF,TGTGCCAGCGGGACAGGGGCCAGCACAGATACGCAGTATTTT
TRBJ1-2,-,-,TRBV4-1,CASSIRTDYGYTF,TGCGCCAGCAGCATCCGGACGGACTATGGCTACACCTTC
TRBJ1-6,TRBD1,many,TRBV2,CASSGDRGIHNSPLHF,TGTGCCAGCAGTGGGGACAGGGGGATTCATAATTCACCCCTCCACTTT
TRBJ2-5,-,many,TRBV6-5,CASSYSQGQETQYF,TGTGCCAGCAGTTACTCGCAGGGGCAGGAGACCCAGTACTTC
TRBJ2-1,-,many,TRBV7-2,CASSLGARPVQFF,TGTGCCAGCAGCTTAGGGGCTAGACCGGTGCAGTTCTTC
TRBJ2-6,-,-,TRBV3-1,CASSQEFAGSGANVLTF,TGTGCCAGCAGCCAAGAATTTGCGGGCTCTGGGGCCAACGTCCTGACTTTC
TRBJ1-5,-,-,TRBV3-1,CASSQGGGYGNQPQHF,TGTGCCAGCAGCCAAGGTGGAGGATACGGGAATCAGCCCCAGCATTTT
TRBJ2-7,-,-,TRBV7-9,CASSLVGGVGYEQYF,TGTGCCAGCAGCTTAGTGGGGGGCGTCGGGTACGAGCAGTACTTC
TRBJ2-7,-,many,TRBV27,CASSFGRDGTYEQYF,TGTGCCAGCAGTTTTGGGCGGGACGGGACCTACGAGCAGTACTTC
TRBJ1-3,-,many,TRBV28,CASSFTAELSGNTIYF,TGTGCCAGCAGTTTTACGGCAGAACTCTCTGGAAACACCATATATTTT
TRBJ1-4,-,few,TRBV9,CASSTQTGKSEKLFF,TGTGCCAGCAGCACACAAACAGGGAAATCTGAAAAACTGTTTTTT
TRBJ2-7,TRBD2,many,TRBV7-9,CASSPWTSGVTYEQYF,TGTGCCAGCAGCCCATGGACTAGCGGGGTCACCTACGAGCAGTACTTC
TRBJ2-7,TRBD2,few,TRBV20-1,CSARGASGRVYEQYF,TGCAGTGCTAGAGGAGCTAGCGGGAGAGTCTACGAGCAGTACTTC
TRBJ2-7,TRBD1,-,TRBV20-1,CSATGQGGYEQYF,TGCAGTGCCACCGGACAGGGAGGCTACGAGCAGTACTTC
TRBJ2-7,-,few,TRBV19,CASSSSGTSTYEQYF,TGTGCCAGTAGTTCTTCCGGGACTTCTACCTACGAGCAGTACTTC
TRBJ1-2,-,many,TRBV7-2,CASSFSGVSYGYTF,TGTGCCAGCAGCTTTTCCGGGGTCAGCTATGGCTACACCTTC
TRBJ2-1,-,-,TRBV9,CASSVEGEQFF,TGTGCCAGCAGCGTAGAAGGTGAGCAGTTCTTC